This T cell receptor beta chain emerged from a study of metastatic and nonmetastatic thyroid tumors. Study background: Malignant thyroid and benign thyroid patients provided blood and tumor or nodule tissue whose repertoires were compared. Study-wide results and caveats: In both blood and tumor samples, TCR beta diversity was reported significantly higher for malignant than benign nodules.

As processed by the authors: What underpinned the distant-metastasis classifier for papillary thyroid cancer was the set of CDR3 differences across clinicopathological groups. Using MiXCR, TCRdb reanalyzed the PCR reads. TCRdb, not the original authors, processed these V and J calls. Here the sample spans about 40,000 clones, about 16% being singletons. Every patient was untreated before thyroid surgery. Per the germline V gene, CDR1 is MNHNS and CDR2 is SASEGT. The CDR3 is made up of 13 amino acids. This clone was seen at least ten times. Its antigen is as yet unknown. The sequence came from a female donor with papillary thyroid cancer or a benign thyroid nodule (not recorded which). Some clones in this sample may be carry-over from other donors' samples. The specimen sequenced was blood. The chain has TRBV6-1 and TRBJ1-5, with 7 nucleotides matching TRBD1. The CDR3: CSYSNRGGQPQHF. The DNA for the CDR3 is TGTTCGTATTCTAACAGGGGAGGCCAGCCCCAGCATTTT.